This entry lists 3 T cell receptor beta chains sequenced from one sample in a study of long-term antiretroviral therapy in people with HIV. Run at survey level, the immunoSEQ assay was version v3.0. The assay was immunoSEQ multiplex PCR, and TCRdb's table has in-frame clones only and misses some. In the table there are about 16,000 clones, about 91% of which are singletons. Sequencing was performed on unsorted PBMCs, taken roughly 2.3 years before starting antiretroviral therapy. These receptors were collected from a woman in her twenties or thirties with HIV.

The chain employs TRBV15 and TRBJ1-1; D is ambiguous. The CDR3 loop spans 13 amino acids. The germline gives CDR1 LNHNV, CDR2 YYDKDF (reference sequence). Trimming shortened V by 5 bases and J by 0 bases, and 7 bases separated the two germline ends. The CDR3 nucleotides read TGTGCCACCAGCGACGGAATGAACACTGAAGCTTTCTTT. It encodes CATSDGMNTEAFF.

This rearrangement joins TRBV29-1 to TRBJ1-1; the match to TRBD1 covers 7 bases. The germline V gene has CDR1 SQVTM and CDR2 ANQGSEA. V gave up 3 bases and J gave up 4 bases; unmatched junction bases: 5. CDR3 length equals 13 residues. In nucleotides, the CDR3 is TGCAGCGTTGATGAGGGGGCTGGCACTGAAGCTTTCTTT. Its translation: CSVDEGAGTEAFF.

This clone was counted a single time. This chain connects TRBV6-5 to TRBJ1-2; the match to TRBD1 covers 8 bases. The CDR3 runs 15 residues. J was trimmed by 6 bases and V by 1 base; bases with no gene match: 7. Germline-derived CDR1 and CDR2 are MNHEY and SVGAGI. CDR3 amino acids: CASSYFTDREDGYTF. The CDR3 nucleotides are TGTGCCAGCAGTTACTTCACGGACAGGGAGGATGGCTACACCTTC.